Below are 2 T cell receptor beta chains sequenced from a single sample in a study of vaccination and CD4 T cells after COVID-19. Cultured CD4+ T cell DNA underwent sequencing with the Oncomine TCR Beta short-read assay. TCRdb re-derived calls from the PCR reads in MiXCR, one entry per CDR3 protein. Of some 14,000 distinct CDR3 sequences listed, around 70% are singletons. Treatment indicated: roughly 11-day PBMC culture with coronavirus spike peptide pools or control peptides (ViraFEST assay). These receptors have no known antigen. Sequenced sample: CD4+ T cells from blood, cultured in vitro. The receptor set was obtained from a human donor who had recovered from COVID-19.

J is TRBJ1-5 and V is TRBV28; D possibly corresponds to TRBD1 (5 bases). This CDR3 is built from 15 residues. Germline V gene lookup returns CDR1 MDHEN and CDR2 SYDVKM. V dropped 6 bases and J dropped 2 bases, with 14 bases sitting between them. Here the CDR3 reads CASRSGVSGNQPQHF. CDR3 DNA sequence: TGTGCCAGCAGGTCGGGGGTTTCGGGCAATCAGCCCCAGCATTTT.

The chain links TRBV7-3 to TRBJ2-1; unclear D gene. There are 11 residues in the CDR3. The germline CDR1 and CDR2 sequences are SGHTA and FQGTGA. V lost 2 bases to trimming and J lost 7 bases, with 3 bases between them. The CDR3 region is CASSLGNEQFF. The CDR3 region has the DNA TGTGCCAGCAGCTTAGGGAATGAGCAGTTCTTC.